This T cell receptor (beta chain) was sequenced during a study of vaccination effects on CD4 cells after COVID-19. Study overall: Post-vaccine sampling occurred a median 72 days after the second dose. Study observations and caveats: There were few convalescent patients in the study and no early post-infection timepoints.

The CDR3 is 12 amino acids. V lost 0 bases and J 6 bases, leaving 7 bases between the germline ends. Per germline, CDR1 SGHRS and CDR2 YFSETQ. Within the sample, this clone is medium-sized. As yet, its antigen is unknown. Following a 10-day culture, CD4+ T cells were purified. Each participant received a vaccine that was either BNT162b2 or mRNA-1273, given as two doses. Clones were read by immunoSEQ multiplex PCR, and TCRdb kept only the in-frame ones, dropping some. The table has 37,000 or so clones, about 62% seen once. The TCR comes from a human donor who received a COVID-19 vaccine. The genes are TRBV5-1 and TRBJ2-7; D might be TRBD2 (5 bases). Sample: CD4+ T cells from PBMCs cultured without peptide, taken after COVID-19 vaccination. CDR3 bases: TGCGCCAGCAGCTTGGCTAGCAGCGAGCAGTACTTC. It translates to CASSLASSEQYF.